This is a list of T cell receptor beta chains from one sample in a study of control samples from healthy donors and cancer patients. Assay used: immunoSEQ multiplex PCR; TCRdb lists only in-frame clones, some missing. The sample yields some 140,000 clones, roughly 92% seen once. The sequenced sample was blood. The receptor source for this set is a young man in good health. Each CDR3 is given with its conserved first and last residue. D genes are given only for firm matches. Size is omitted from some rows. Given values are once, few, many or a class for expanded clones.

TRBV11-2	.	TRBJ1-1	TRBD1	CASSLDGQGLGTEAFF	TGTGCCAGCAGCTTAGACGGACAGGGTTTGGGCACTGAAGCTTTCTTT
TRBV3-1/TRBV3-2	.	TRBJ1-2	.	CASSPWTANYGYTF	TGTGCCAGCAGCCCTTGGACGGCCAACTATGGCTACACCTTC
TRBV28	.	TRBJ1-2	.	CASSHLNELYTF	TGTGCCAGCAGCCACCTCAATGAACTCTACACCTTC
TRBV7-2	.	TRBJ2-2	TRBD2	CASYLGGTSGIRELFF	TGTGCCAGCTATTTAGGAGGGACTAGCGGGATCCGGGAGCTGTTTTTT
TRBV7-9	.	TRBJ2-3	.	CASSGRRDTDTQYF	TGTGCCAGCTCGGGGCGCAGGGACACAGATACGCAGTATTTT
TRBV5-8	.	TRBJ1-1	.	CASSLEPGLNTEAFF	TGTGCCAGCAGCTTGGAGCCGGGACTGAACACTGAAGCTTTCTTT
TRBV30	.	TRBJ2-3	.	CAWRSSGSADTQYF	TGTGCCTGGCGTTCCTCGGGGAGCGCGGATACGCAGTATTTT
TRBV28	.	TRBJ2-3	TRBD1	CASSLGTGVQYF	TGTGCCAGCAGTTTGGGGACAGGAGTTCAGTATTTT
TRBV4-2	.	TRBJ2-7	.	CASSQEARLEQYF	TGTGCCAGCAGCCAAGAGGCTCGCCTCGAGCAGTACTTC
TRBV7-2	few	TRBJ1-3	.	CASSFGRAKLGNTIYF	TGTGCCAGCAGCTTCGGCAGGGCCAAACTGGGGAACACCATATATTTT
TRBV12-3/TRBV12-4	.	TRBJ2-1	.	CASTLFGNNEQFF	TGTGCCAGCACCCTTTTTGGTAACAATGAGCAGTTCTTC
TRBV19	.	TRBJ1-2	.	CASKRGGLNYGYTF	TGTGCCAGTAAGAGGGGAGGACTCAACTATGGCTACACCTTC
TRBV4-1	.	TRBJ2-1	TRBD1	CASSQERGPYNEQFF	TGCGCCAGCAGCCAAGAAAGGGGGCCGTACAATGAGCAGTTCTTC
TRBV6-1	.	TRBJ2-7	TRBD1	CASSEDRIYEQYF	TGTGCCAGCAGTGAGGACAGGATCTACGAGCAGTACTTC
TRBV5-6	.	TRBJ2-1	.	CASSLWIGSYNEQFF	TGTGCCAGCAGCTTGTGGATAGGATCCTACAATGAGCAGTTCTTC
TRBV20-1	.	TRBJ2-1	.	CSASRAINEQFF	TGCAGTGCTAGTCGCGCGATCAATGAGCAGTTCTTC
TRBV6-4	.	TRBJ2-1	.	CASSKDGPRGDNEQFF	TGTGCCAGCAGTAAGGATGGGCCAAGAGGGGACAATGAGCAGTTCTTC
TRBV7-9	.	TRBJ2-3	TRBD2	CASSYGLAGTDTQYF	TGTGCCAGCAGTTACGGACTAGCGGGCACAGATACGCAGTATTTT
TRBV5-1	.	TRBJ2-7	.	CASSNIFGSASYEQYF	TGCGCCAGCAGCAATATATTCGGGAGTGCGTCCTACGAGCAGTACTTC
TRBV5-1	.	TRBJ2-1	.	CASSLRPGREKSNEQFF	TGCGCCAGCAGCCTTAGACCGGGACGCGAGAAATCAAATGAGCAGTTCTTC
TRBV19	.	TRBJ1-3	.	CASSISGSSGNTIYF	TGTGCCAGTAGTATAAGCGGGAGCTCTGGAAACACCATATATTTT
TRBV4-1	.	TRBJ2-2	TRBD2	CASSQGALAGVNTGELFF	TGCGCCAGCAGCCAAGGGGCGCTAGCGGGAGTAAACACCGGGGAGCTGTTTTTT
TRBV15	once	TRBJ1-2	TRBD1	CATSDRDRGDYGYTF	TGTGCCACCAGCGACCGGGACAGGGGCGATTATGGCTACACCTTC
TRBV7-9	.	TRBJ2-5	.	CASSSIETQYF	TGTGCCAGCAGCTCCATCGAGACCCAGTACTTC
TRBV27	.	TRBJ2-2	TRBD2	CASSSTPGLASGELFF	TGTGCCAGCAGTTCGACGCCGGGACTAGCATCCGGGGAGCTGTTTTTT
TRBV7-9	once	TRBJ1-1	.	CASSLMVQGTEAFF	TGTGCCAGCAGCTTAATGGTCCAGGGAACTGAAGCTTTCTTT
TRBV7-2	.	TRBJ1-6	.	CASSLVAGGNSPLHF	TGTGCCAGCAGCTTAGTGGCGGGTGGGAATTCACCCCTCCACTTT
TRBV27	.	TRBJ1-5	TRBD1	CASSLDRGGNQPQHF	TGTGCCAGCAGTTTGGACAGGGGTGGAAATCAGCCCCAGCATTTT
TRBV6-5	.	TRBJ2-1	.	CASSLDTYNEQFF	TGTGCCAGCAGTTTAGACACCTACAATGAGCAGTTCTTC
TRBV6-6	.	TRBJ1-4	TRBD1	CASSSGTVDEKLFF	TGTGCCAGCAGTAGCGGGACAGTCGATGAAAAACTGTTTTTT
TRBV11-3	once	TRBJ2-7	TRBD1	CASSLGRGQGAYEQYF	TGTGCCAGCAGCTTAGGGAGGGGACAGGGGGCGTACGAGCAGTACTTC